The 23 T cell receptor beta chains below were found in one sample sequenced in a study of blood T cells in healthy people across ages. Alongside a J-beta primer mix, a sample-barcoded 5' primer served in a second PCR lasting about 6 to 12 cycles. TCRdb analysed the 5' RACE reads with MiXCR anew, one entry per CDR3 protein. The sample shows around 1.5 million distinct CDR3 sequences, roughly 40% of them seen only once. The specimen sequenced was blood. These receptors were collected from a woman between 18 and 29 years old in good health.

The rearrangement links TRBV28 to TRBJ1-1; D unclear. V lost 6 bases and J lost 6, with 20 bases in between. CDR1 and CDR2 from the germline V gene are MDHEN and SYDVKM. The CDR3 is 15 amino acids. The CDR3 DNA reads TGTGCCAGCAGCTACCCCGTTCAGGTTCCTCCTGAAGCTTTCTTT. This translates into CASSYPVQVPPEAFF. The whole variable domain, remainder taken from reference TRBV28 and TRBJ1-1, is DVKVTQSSRYLVKRTGEKVFLECVQDMDHENMFWYRQDPGLGLRLIYFSYDVKMKEKGDIPEGYSVSREKKERFSLILESASTNQTSMYLCASSYPVQVPPEAFFGQGTRLTVV.

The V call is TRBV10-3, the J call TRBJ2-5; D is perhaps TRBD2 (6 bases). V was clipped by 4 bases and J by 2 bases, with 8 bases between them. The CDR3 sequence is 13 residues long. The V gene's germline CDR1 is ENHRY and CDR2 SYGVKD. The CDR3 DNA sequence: TGTGCCATCAGTGCGGAGGGTCAAGAGACCCAGTACTTC. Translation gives CAISAEGQETQYF.

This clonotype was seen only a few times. The CDR3 DNA is TGTGCCAGCACCCCGGGACTACCCCCAGAGACCCAGTACTTC. Amino acid sequence: CASTPGLPPETQYF. The chain uses TRBV28 and TRBJ2-5; 7 bases fit TRBD2. Germline V lookup: CDR1 MDHEN, CDR2 SYDVKM. CDR3 length equals 14 residues. V lost 7 bases to trimming and J lost 4 bases; unmatched junction nucleotides: 9.

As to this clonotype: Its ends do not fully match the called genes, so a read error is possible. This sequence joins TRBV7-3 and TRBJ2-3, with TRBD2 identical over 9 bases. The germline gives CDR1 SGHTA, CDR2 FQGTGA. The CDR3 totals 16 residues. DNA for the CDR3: TGTGCCAGCAGCTCTAGCGGGGCGATACTGGGAGATGCGCAGTATTTT. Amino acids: CASSSSGAILGDAQYF.

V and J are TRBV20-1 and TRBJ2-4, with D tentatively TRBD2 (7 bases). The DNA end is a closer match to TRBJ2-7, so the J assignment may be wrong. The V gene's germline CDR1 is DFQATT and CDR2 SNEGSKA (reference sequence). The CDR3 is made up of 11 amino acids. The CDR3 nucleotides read TGCAGCGTTTGGGGGGGCGACGAGCAGTACTTC. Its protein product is CSVWGGDEQYF.

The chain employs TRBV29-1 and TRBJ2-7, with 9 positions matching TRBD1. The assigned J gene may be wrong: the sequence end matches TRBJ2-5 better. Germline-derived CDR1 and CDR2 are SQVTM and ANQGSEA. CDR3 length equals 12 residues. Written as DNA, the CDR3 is TGCAGCGTGGGACAGGGTATTGGGACCCAGTACTTC. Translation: CSVGQGIGTQYF.

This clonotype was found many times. CDR3 bases: TGTGCCAGCAGTTCAAGATACAGGGCCATCTACGAGCAGTACTTC. The encoded protein is CASSSRYRAIYEQYF. The chain has TRBV28 and TRBJ2-7, with a tentative D call TRBD1 (6 bases). Germline V gene data show CDR1 as MDHEN and CDR2 as SYDVKM. The CDR3 totals 15 residues. V lost 4 bases, J lost 3 bases, and 16 bases lay in between.

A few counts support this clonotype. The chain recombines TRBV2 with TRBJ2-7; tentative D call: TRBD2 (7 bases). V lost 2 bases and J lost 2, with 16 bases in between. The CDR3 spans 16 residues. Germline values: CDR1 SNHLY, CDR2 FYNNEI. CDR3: CASSETGGSFPYEQYF. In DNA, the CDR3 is TGTGCCAGCAGTGAAACGGGGGGCTCTTTCCCCTACGAGCAGTACTTC. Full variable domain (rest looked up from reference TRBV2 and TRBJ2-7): EPEVTQTPSHQVTQMGQEVILRCVPISNHLYFYWYRQILGQKVEFLVSFYNNEISEKSEIFDDQFSVERPDGSNFTLKIRSTKLEDSAMYFCASSETGGSFPYEQYFGPGTRLTVT.

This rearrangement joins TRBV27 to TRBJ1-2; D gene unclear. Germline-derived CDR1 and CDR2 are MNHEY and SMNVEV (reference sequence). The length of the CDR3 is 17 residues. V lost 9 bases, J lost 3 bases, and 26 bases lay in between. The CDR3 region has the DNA TGTGCCAGGAAGGCAGAGAATCCCCGACCTCTCGACTATGGCTACACCTTC. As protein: CARKAENPRPLDYGYTF.

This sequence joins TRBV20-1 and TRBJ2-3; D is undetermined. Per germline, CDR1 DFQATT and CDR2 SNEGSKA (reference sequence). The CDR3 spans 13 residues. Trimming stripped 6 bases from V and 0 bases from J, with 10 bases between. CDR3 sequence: CSAFHGSTDTQYF. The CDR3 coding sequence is TGCAGTGCCTTCCACGGTAGCACAGATACGCAGTATTTT.

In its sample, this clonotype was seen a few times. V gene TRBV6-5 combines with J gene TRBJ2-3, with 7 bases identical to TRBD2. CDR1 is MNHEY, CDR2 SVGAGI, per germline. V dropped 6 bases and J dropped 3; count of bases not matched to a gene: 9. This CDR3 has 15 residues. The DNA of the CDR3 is TGTGCCAGCAGCCCAGTCGCGGGAGCTACAGATACGCAGTATTTT. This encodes CASSPVAGATDTQYF.

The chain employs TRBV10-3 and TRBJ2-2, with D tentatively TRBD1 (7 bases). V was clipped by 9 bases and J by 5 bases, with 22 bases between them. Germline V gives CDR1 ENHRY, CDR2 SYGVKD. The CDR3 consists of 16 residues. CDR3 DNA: TGTGCCATGCAGGGGGGCACAGGGGAGCGGACCGGGGAGCTGTTTTTT. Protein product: CAMQGGTGERTGELFF.

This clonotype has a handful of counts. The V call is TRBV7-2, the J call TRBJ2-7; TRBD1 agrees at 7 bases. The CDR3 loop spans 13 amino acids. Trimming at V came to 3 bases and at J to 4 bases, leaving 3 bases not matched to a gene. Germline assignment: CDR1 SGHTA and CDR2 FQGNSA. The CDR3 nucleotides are TGTGCCAGCAGCTTTACAGGGGTTTACGAGCAGTACTTC. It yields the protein CASSFTGVYEQYF.

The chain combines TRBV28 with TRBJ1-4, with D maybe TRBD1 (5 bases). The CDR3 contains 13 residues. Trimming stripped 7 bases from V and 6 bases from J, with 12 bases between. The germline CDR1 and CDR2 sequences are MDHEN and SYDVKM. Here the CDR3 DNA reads TGTGCCAGCACCCTCGGGGGGGATGAAAAACTGTTTTTT. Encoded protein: CASTLGGDEKLFF.

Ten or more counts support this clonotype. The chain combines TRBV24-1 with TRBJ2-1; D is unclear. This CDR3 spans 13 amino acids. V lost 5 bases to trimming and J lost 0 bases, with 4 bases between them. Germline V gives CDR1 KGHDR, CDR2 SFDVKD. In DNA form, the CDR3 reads TGTGCCACCAGTGGTACCTCCTACAATGAGCAGTTCTTC. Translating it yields CATSGTSYNEQFF.

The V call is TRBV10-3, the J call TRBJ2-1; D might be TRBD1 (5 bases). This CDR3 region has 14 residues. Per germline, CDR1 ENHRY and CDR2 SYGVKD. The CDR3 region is CASTQGVANNEQFF. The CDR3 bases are TGTGCTTCTACCCAGGGTGTCGCAAACAATGAGCAGTTCTTC.

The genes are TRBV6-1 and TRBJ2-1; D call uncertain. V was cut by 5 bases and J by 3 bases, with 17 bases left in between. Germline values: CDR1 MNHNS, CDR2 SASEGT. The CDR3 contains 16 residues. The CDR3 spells CASSPLATLGYNEQFF. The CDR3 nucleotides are TGTGCCAGCAGTCCCTTGGCGACTCTAGGCTACAATGAGCAGTTCTTC.

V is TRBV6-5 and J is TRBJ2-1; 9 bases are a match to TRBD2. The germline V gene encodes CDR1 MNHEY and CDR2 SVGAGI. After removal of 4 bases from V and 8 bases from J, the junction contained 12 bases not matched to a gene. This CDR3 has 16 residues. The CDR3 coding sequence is TGTGCCAGCAGTTTGCTAGCGGGGACGATAAACGATGAGCAGTTCTTC. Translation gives CASSLLAGTINDEQFF.

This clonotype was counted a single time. CDR3 protein: CSAREGSGGIIYNEQFF. For the CDR3, the DNA is TGCAGTGCTAGAGAGGGCTCAGGGGGTATCATATACAATGAGCAGTTCTTC. This chain connects TRBV20-1 to TRBJ2-1; 7 bases align to TRBD1. The V gene end was trimmed by 0 bases and the J gene end by 4 bases; junction bases not matched to a gene: 12. Germline-derived CDR1 and CDR2 are DFQATT and SNEGSKA (reference sequence). The CDR3 loop spans 17 amino acids.

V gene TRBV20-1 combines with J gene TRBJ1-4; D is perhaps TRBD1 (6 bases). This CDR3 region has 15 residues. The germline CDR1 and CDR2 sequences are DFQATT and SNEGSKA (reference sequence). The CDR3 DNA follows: TGCAGAGCCAGCCCAGGGGTCGGGTACAATGAAAAACTGTTTTTT. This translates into CRASPGVGYNEKLFF.

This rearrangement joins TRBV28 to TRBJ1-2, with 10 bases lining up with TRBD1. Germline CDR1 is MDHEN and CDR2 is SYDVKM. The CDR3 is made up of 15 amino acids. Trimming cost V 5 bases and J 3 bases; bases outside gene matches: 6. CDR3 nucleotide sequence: TGTGCCAGCAGTCCGAGGGGACAGGGGCACTATGGCTACACCTTC. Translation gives CASSPRGQGHYGYTF.

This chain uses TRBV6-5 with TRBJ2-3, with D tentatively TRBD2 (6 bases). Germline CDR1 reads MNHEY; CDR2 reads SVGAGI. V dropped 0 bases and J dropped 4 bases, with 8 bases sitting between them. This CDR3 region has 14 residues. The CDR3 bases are TGTGCCAGCAGTTACTCGCGGGACTCAGATACGCAGTATTTT. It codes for CASSYSRDSDTQYF.

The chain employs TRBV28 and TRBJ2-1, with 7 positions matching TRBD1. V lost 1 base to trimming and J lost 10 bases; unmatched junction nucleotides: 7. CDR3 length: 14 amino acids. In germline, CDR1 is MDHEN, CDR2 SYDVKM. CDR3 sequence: CASSLSDRVHEQFF. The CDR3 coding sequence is TGTGCCAGCAGTTTATCAGACAGGGTCCACGAGCAGTTCTTC.